Shown below are 23 T cell receptor beta chains from a single sample sequenced in a study of blood T cell repertoires in COVID-19 (dated by TCRdb to about 2020). Library preparation was by the immunoSEQ multiplex PCR assay. The immuneACCESS repertoire file appears here via TCRdb, limited to in-frame rearrangements. These files lack a portion of the clones; in checked studies, under half of the deficit traces to unresolved V genes, and the cause of the others is not known. This sample has approximately 240,000 clones in its table, and about 83% of those were observed once. The ten largest clones take up about 1.3% of the sample. The sample consisted of peripheral blood. The source of these receptors is a woman younger than 45 with COVID-19, enrolled during active disease.

The chain combines TRBV7-2 with TRBJ1-2, with 7 bases fitting TRBD1. In germline, CDR1 is SGHTA, CDR2 FQGNSA. Trimming cost V 5 bases and J 3 bases; bases outside gene matches: 18. The CDR3 is made up of 18 amino acids. The CDR3 loop reads CASSPSSIPGQPYYGYTF. CDR3 bases: TGTGCCAGCAGCCCTTCCTCAATACCGGGACAGCCTTACTATGGCTACACCTTC.

The V call is TRBV7-2, the J call TRBJ2-7; 7 bases fit TRBD2. CDR3 length: 15 residues. The V gene's germline CDR1 is SGHTA and CDR2 FQGNSA. Trimming at V came to 5 bases and at J to 0 bases, leaving 7 bases not matched to a gene. CDR3 nucleotides: TGTGCCAGCAGCATTGACGGCGGGGGCTCCTACGAGCAGTACTTC. It encodes CASSIDGGGSYEQYF.

This sequence joins TRBV3-1 (or the pseudogene TRBV3-2) and TRBJ2-3; TRBD2 agrees at 9 bases. This CDR3 has 17 amino acids. Per the germline V gene, CDR1 is LGHDT and CDR2 is YNNKEL (reference sequence). Unmatched junction bases numbered 10, after V lost 1 base and J lost 5 bases. The CDR3 DNA reads TGTGCCAGCAGCCAAGGGCTCCTAGCGGGAACTGAAGATACGCAGTATTTT. Its translation: CASSQGLLAGTEDTQYF.

This chain links TRBV2 with TRBJ1-4, with 8 bases identical to TRBD1. Germline V gene sequence: CDR1 SNHLY, CDR2 FYNNEI. The CDR3 extends over 16 amino acids. With 7 bases clipped from V and 4 bases from J, the junction kept 11 bases outside the gene matches. The CDR3 DNA sequence: TGTGCCAGCAATGACAGGGGACAAACTTATAATGAAAAACTGTTTTTT. It specifies CASNDRGQTYNEKLFF.

The J gene is TRBJ2-6, the V gene TRBV19; D perhaps matches TRBD2 (6 bases). This CDR3 has 16 amino acids. CDR1 LNHDA and CDR2 SQIVND come from the germline V gene (reference sequence). V dropped 2 bases and J dropped 3 bases, with 11 bases sitting between them. The CDR3 DNA reads TGTGCCAGTAGTATACCCGGGGGAAGTGGGGCCAACGTCCTGACTTTC. Amino acids: CASSIPGGSGANVLTF.

This clone was counted a single time. The chain couples TRBV18 to TRBJ2-7; tentative D call: TRBD1 (6 bases). From germline, CDR1 is KGHSH and CDR2 LQKENI. The V end lost 3 bases, the J end lost 0 bases, and 12 bases lay between the germline ends. The CDR3 is 15 amino acids. In DNA form, the CDR3 reads TGTGCCAGCTCACCCCGACAGGTCCTCTCCTACGAGCAGTACTTC. It translates to CASSPRQVLSYEQYF.

The chain links TRBV7-2 to TRBJ1-1; TRBD1 might be the D (5 bases). CDR1 is SGHTA and CDR2 is FQGNSA in the germline V gene. Deletions cut 4 bases from V and 0 bases from J, with 9 bases between. This CDR3 spans 14 amino acids. The CDR3 reads CASSSGLLNTEAFF. The CDR3 DNA reads TGTGCCAGCAGCTCGGGACTTTTGAACACTGAAGCTTTCTTT. The full variable domain, its missing parts supplied by reference TRBV7-2 and TRBJ1-1, is GAGVSQSPSNKVTEKGKDVELRCDPISGHTALYWYRQSLGQGLEFLIYFQGNSAPDKSGLPSDRFSAERTGGSVSTLTIQRTQQEDSAVYLCASSSGLLNTEAFFGQGTRLTVV.

The gene calls are TRBV28 and TRBJ2-3; 7 bases align to TRBD2. After removal of 3 bases from V and 0 bases from J, the junction contained 9 bases not matched to a gene. There are 17 residues in the CDR3. Germline-derived CDR1 and CDR2 are MDHEN and SYDVKM. CDR3 coding DNA: TGTGCCAGCAGTTTGGGGGGGGGTAGTGATAGCACAGATACGCAGTATTTT. Translating gives CASSLGGGSDSTDTQYF.

The chain recombines TRBV28 with TRBJ1-5; 8 nucleotides align to TRBD1. The germline V gene has CDR1 MDHEN and CDR2 SYDVKM. The CDR3 is 15 amino acids. The V and J ends lost 3 bases and 2 bases, in that order; junction bases with no gene match: 3. CDR3 amino acids: CASSFQGARNQPQHF. As DNA, the CDR3 is TGTGCCAGCAGTTTTCAGGGGGCTCGCAATCAGCCCCAGCATTTT.

The chain couples TRBV6-2 or TRBV6-3 to TRBJ2-2; maybe TRBD2 (6 bases). This CDR3 region has 16 residues. The germline gives CDR1 MNHEY, CDR2 SVGEGT. The V end lost 2 bases, the J end lost 2 bases, and 12 bases lay between the germline ends. The CDR3 DNA reads TGTGCCAGCAGTTACCCTCACGGGAGCAACACCGGGGAGCTGTTTTTT. It codes for CASSYPHGSNTGELFF.

V gene TRBV3-1 (or the pseudogene TRBV3-2) combines with J gene TRBJ2-5; 8 nucleotides align to TRBD2. With 2 bases clipped from V and 2 bases from J, the junction kept 13 bases outside the gene matches. Germline assignment: CDR1 LGHDT and CDR2 YNNKEL (reference sequence). The CDR3 runs to 18 residues. This CDR3 reads CASSQHRSLTSEQETQYF. The CDR3 DNA is TGTGCCAGCAGCCAACACCGCAGCCTGACTAGCGAGCAAGAGACCCAGTACTTC.

This chain connects TRBV5-1 to TRBJ2-5; D gene uncertain. V lost 1 base, J lost 5 bases, and 12 bases lay in between. CDR3 length: 14 amino acids. Germline CDR1 reads SGHRS; CDR2 reads YFSETQ. CDR3 DNA: TGCGCCAGCAGCTTGTATGGGTCAGGCGAGACCCAGTACTTC. It is translated as CASSLYGSGETQYF.

This chain connects TRBV6-5 to TRBJ2-4, with D possibly being TRBD1 (5 bases). The CDR3 length is 15 residues. Between the trimmed V and J ends, which lost 5 bases and 8 bases, there was a span of 19 bases. CDR1 is MNHEY and CDR2 is SVGAGI in the germline V gene. The CDR3 DNA reads TGTGCCAGCAGTCCTAGACCTAGACAGCTTCACATTCAGTACTTC. It specifies CASSPRPRQLHIQYF.

The chain is built from TRBV7-3 and TRBJ2-6, with a tentative D call TRBD1 (6 bases). The CDR3 is made up of 17 amino acids. CDR1 SGHTA and CDR2 FQGTGA come from the germline V gene. V shed 2 bases and J shed 2 bases, with 13 bases lying between them. Here the CDR3 reads CASSLGVGATGANVLTF. CDR3 bases: TGTGCCAGCAGCTTAGGGGTGGGGGCTACTGGGGCCAACGTCCTGACTTTC.

The chain joins TRBV7-9 to TRBJ2-1, with 10 bases fitting TRBD2. Germline V gives CDR1 SEHNR, CDR2 FQNEAQ (reference sequence). The junction had 10 bases not matched to a gene; V was cut back by 1 base and J by 10 bases. There are 16 residues in the CDR3. In nucleotides, the CDR3 is TGTGCCAGCAGCTTAGTCTCGCTAGCGGGAGAATACGAGCAGTTCTTC. It is translated as CASSLVSLAGEYEQFF. The variable domain in full, completed from reference TRBV7-9 and TRBJ2-1, reads DTGVSQNPRHKITKRGQNVTFRCDPISEHNRLYWYRQTLGQGPEFLTYFQNEAQLEKSRLLSDRFSAERPKGSFSTLEIQRTEQGDSAMYLCASSLVSLAGEYEQFFGPGTRLTVL.

The chain has TRBV5-1 and TRBJ2-1, with D possibly matching TRBD2 (6 bases). CDR3 size: 14 residues. V gave up 4 bases and J gave up 7 bases, with 15 bases separating them. Germline CDR1 is SGHRS and CDR2 is YFSETQ. CDR3 region: CASSLWTTQNEQFF. CDR3 sequence (DNA): TGCGCCAGCAGCCTCTGGACTACGCAAAATGAGCAGTTCTTC. Filled out from reference TRBV5-1 and TRBJ2-1, the complete variable domain reads KAGVTQTPRYLIKTRGQQVTLSCSPISGHRSVSWYQQTPGQGLQFLFEYFSETQRNKGNFPGRFSGRQFSNSRSEMNVSTLELGDSALYLCASSLWTTQNEQFFGPGTRLTVL.

This chain connects TRBV2 to TRBJ1-5; D is unclear. Trimming pared 2 bases from V and 7 bases from J, leaving 12 bases between. Germline CDR1 and CDR2: SNHLY and FYNNEI. This CDR3 has 14 amino acids. The CDR3: CASSEQAPSQPQHF. In DNA, the CDR3 is TGTGCCAGCAGTGAACAGGCTCCCTCCCAGCCCCAGCATTTT.

This chain connects TRBV7-2 to TRBJ1-2; 8 bases map to TRBD1. The ends lost 1 base at V and 8 bases at J; junction bases unmatched: 3. CDR1 SGHTA and CDR2 FQGNSA come from the germline V gene. CDR3 length: 13 residues. The CDR3 sequence is CASSLGDRLGYTF. In DNA, the CDR3 is TGTGCCAGCAGCTTAGGGGACAGGCTCGGCTACACCTTC.

V gene TRBV24-1 combines with J gene TRBJ2-3; perhaps TRBD1 as D (6 bases). Trimming took 4 bases from V and 6 from J, leaving 13 bases between them. The CDR3 totals 14 residues. Looked up from germline, CDR1 is KGHDR and CDR2 is SFDVKD. CDR3 DNA sequence: TGTGCCACCAGTGACCAGCGAAGGGGGGATACGCAGTATTTT. This codes for CATSDQRRGDTQYF.

The gene calls are TRBV9 and TRBJ1-2; D possibly corresponds to TRBD1 (6 bases). This CDR3 is built from 17 residues. The germline gives CDR1 SGDLS, CDR2 YYNGEE. V was shortened by 4 bases and J by 4 bases, with 23 bases between the two germline ends. As DNA, the CDR3 is TGTGCCAGCAGCACACGACAGGACCCCACAACGGGCTATGGCTACACCTTC. Translation gives CASSTRQDPTTGYGYTF.

V is TRBV12-3 or TRBV12-4 and J is TRBJ2-7, with 7 bases lining up with TRBD2. This CDR3 has 13 amino acids. The junction had 3 bases not matched to a gene; V was cut back by 0 bases and J by 7 bases. CDR3 amino acids: CASSLALGGEQYF. The CDR3 DNA reads TGTGCCAGCAGTTTAGCCCTGGGGGGGGAGCAGTACTTC.

In its sample, this clone was seen a few times. The V call is TRBV27, the J call TRBJ1-2, with 8 bases aligning to TRBD1. V was pared by 4 bases and J by 7 bases, with 14 bases of the junction left unmatched. This CDR3 region has 16 residues. In germline, CDR1 is MNHEY, CDR2 SMNVEV (reference sequence). CDR3 bases: TGTGCCAGCAGTTCTTTTAGGGACAGGACTGAGGCTGGCTACACCTTC. This encodes CASSSFRDRTEAGYTF.

About this clone itself: Other DNA sequences in the sample encode the same CDR3. The gene calls are TRBV4-1 and TRBJ2-5, with a possible D match to TRBD1 (6 bases). This CDR3 is built from 13 residues. The V gene's germline CDR1 is MGHRA and CDR2 YSYEKL. V lost 4 bases and J 2 bases, leaving 8 bases between the germline ends. The CDR3, as DNA: TGCGCCAGCAGCCTGGGACAACAAGAGACCCAGTACTTC. This gives the protein CASSLGQQETQYF.